This passage covers 16 T cell receptor beta chains from one sample sequenced in a study of T cells after somatic rescue of genetic block. Using immunoSEQ multiplex PCR, the repertoire was profiled, and TCRdb retains in-frame clones only, with some absent. The data hold 14,000 to 15,000 clones, with about 70% observed a single time. The sample comprised peripheral blood mononuclear cells (PBMCs). These receptors were obtained from a boy between 10 and 17 years old.

This clone was seen a handful of times. CDR3 region: CASSELTSGTDTQYF. In DNA form, the CDR3 reads TGTGCCAGCAGTGAATTGACTAGCGGGACAGATACGCAGTATTTT. This rearrangement joins TRBV6-1 to TRBJ2-3, with 10 bases matching TRBD2. CDR3 length: 15 residues. Germline V lookup: CDR1 MNHNS, CDR2 SASEGT. V lost 2 bases to trimming and J lost 3 bases; unmatched junction nucleotides: 2.

The chain uses TRBV6-5 and TRBJ2-7; D remains ambiguous. Germline CDR1 reads MNHEY; CDR2 reads SVGAGI. V lost 2 bases to trimming and J lost 5 bases, with 10 bases between them. This CDR3 contains 13 residues. CDR3 nucleotides: TGTGCCAGCAGTTACCCCCCCCTAAACGAGCAGTACTTC. Translation: CASSYPPLNEQYF.

This clone was recorded once. DNA for the CDR3: TGTGCCACCAGCCTTCAGGACTTTCGCACAGATACGCAGTATTTT. This sequence encodes CATSLQDFRTDTQYF. This sequence joins TRBV19 and TRBJ2-3; tentative D call: TRBD2 (5 bases). From germline, CDR1 is LNHDA and CDR2 SQIVND (reference sequence). The CDR3 contains 15 residues. Trimming pared 10 bases from V and 1 base from J, leaving 18 bases between.

J is TRBJ2-7 and V is TRBV18; 8 bases line up with TRBD1. The CDR3 is made up of 16 amino acids. CDR1 and CDR2 from the germline V gene are KGHSH and LQKENI. Trimming removed 3 bases from V and 0 bases from J; junction bases left unmatched: 7. The CDR3 coding sequence is TGTGCCAGCTCACCCCAGGGGGCTGGAAGCTCCTACGAGCAGTACTTC. Translated: CASSPQGAGSSYEQYF.

This chain joins TRBV9 and TRBJ2-1; TRBD2 agrees at 13 bases. CDR3 size: 17 residues. In germline, CDR1 is SGDLS, CDR2 YYNGEE. Trimming cost V 0 bases and J 6 bases; bases outside gene matches: 6. The CDR3 protein is CASSVAFGLAGANEQFF. The CDR3 coding sequence is TGTGCCAGCAGCGTAGCTTTCGGACTAGCGGGGGCCAATGAGCAGTTCTTC.

The J gene is TRBJ2-3, the V gene TRBV5-1; TRBD1 aligns across 7 bases. CDR3 length equals 15 residues. Unmatched junction bases numbered 4, after V lost 1 base and J lost 2 bases. In germline, CDR1 is SGHRS, CDR2 YFSETQ. Written as DNA, the CDR3 is TGCGCCAGCAGCTTGAGGGGGCGGAACACAGATACGCAGTATTTT. Its translation: CASSLRGRNTDTQYF. Based on the CDR3 plus reference TRBV5-1 and TRBJ2-3, the full variable domain is KAGVTQTPRYLIKTRGQQVTLSCSPISGHRSVSWYQQTPGQGLQFLFEYFSETQRNKGNFPGRFSGRQFSNSRSEMNVSTLELGDSALYLCASSLRGRNTDTQYFGPGTRLTVL.

DNA for the CDR3: TGTGCCAGCAGCTTAACGGGGGCCTTACTCGCTAGCACAGATACGCAGTATTTT. It encodes CASSLTGALLASTDTQYF. The rearrangement links TRBV7-3 to TRBJ2-3; D may be TRBD1 (6 bases). Germline loops: CDR1 SGHTA, CDR2 FQGTGA. The CDR3 totals 18 residues. The V end was cut by 0 bases, the J end by 0 bases, with 16 bases between.

This rearrangement joins TRBV2 to TRBJ1-1; tentatively, D is TRBD1 (6 bases). V was shortened by 7 bases and J by 6 bases, with 15 bases between the two germline ends. There are 13 residues in the CDR3. Germline lookup yields CDR1 SNHLY and CDR2 FYNNEI. The CDR3 protein is CASIGQSSAEAFF. CDR3 coding DNA: TGTGCCAGCATCGGACAGTCTTCGGCTGAAGCTTTCTTT.

This sequence joins TRBV9 and TRBJ2-7; 8 bases are shared with TRBD1. The junction had 11 bases not matched to a gene; V was cut back by 1 base and J by 2 bases. Germline V gives CDR1 SGDLS, CDR2 YYNGEE. The CDR3 totals 17 residues. CDR3 nucleotides: TGTGCCAGCAGCGTACACCCTTCCGGGACAGGAGCCTACGAGCAGTACTTC. It specifies CASSVHPSGTGAYEQYF.

CDR3 loop: CASTEGGSYNEQFF. The CDR3 DNA reads as TGTGCCAGCACTGAGGGAGGCTCCTACAATGAGCAGTTCTTC. The V call is TRBV7-9, the J call TRBJ2-1, with D perhaps TRBD2 (6 bases). The CDR3 length is 14 residues. The V gene lost 7 bases and the J gene lost 0 bases, with 10 bases spanning the gap. CDR1 is SEHNR and CDR2 is FQNEAQ in the germline V gene (reference sequence). The variable domain in full, with the rest retrieved from reference TRBV7-9 and TRBJ2-1, is DTGVSQNPRHKITKRGQNVTFRCDPISEHNRLYWYRQTLGQGPEFLTYFQNEAQLEKSRLLSDRFSAERPKGSFSTLEIQRTEQGDSAMYLCASTEGGSYNEQFFGPGTRLTVL.

This clone was seen a single time. CDR3 amino acids: CASSLCQETQYF. The CDR3 DNA sequence: TGTGCCAGCAGTTTATGCCAAGAGACCCAGTACTTC. The J gene is TRBJ2-5, the V gene TRBV27; D not certain. Germline V gene sequence: CDR1 MNHEY, CDR2 SMNVEV (reference sequence). The CDR3 covers 12 residues. Trimming took off 1 base at V and 1 base at J, with 1 base between the two ends.

The chain is built from TRBV5-1 and TRBJ2-3; TRBD2 might be the D (6 bases). Per the germline V gene, CDR1 is SGHRS and CDR2 is YFSETQ. The CDR3 runs to 15 residues. Trimming took 0 bases from V and 4 from J, leaving 12 bases between them. The CDR3 sequence: CASSLAGVGADTQYF. CDR3 nucleotides: TGCGCCAGCAGCTTGGCGGGGGTCGGGGCAGATACGCAGTATTTT.

V usage is TRBV9 and J usage is TRBJ2-3; maybe TRBD1 (7 bases). The CDR3 length is 17 residues. Germline V gene lookup returns CDR1 SGDLS and CDR2 YYNGEE. V was shortened by 0 bases and J by 3 bases, with 17 bases between the two germline ends. CDR3 in amino acids: CASSVGRGLAITDTQYF. CDR3 bases: TGTGCCAGCAGCGTAGGGAGGGGGCTAGCTATTACAGATACGCAGTATTTT.

The V call is TRBV5-4, the J call TRBJ2-4; D possibly matches TRBD1 or TRBD2 (5 bases each). V lost 4 bases to trimming and J lost 3 bases, with 8 bases between them. The CDR3 consists of 13 residues. Germline CDR1 SGHNT, CDR2 YYREEE (reference sequence). CDR3 residues: CASSTGGKNIQYF. The CDR3 DNA is TGTGCCAGCAGCACTGGGGGCAAAAACATTCAGTACTTC. The full variable domain, rest sourced from reference TRBV5-4 and TRBJ2-4, is ETGVTQSPTHLIKTRGQQVTLRCSSQSGHNTVSWYQQALGQGPQFIFQYYREEENGRGNFPPRFSGLQFPNYSSELNVNALELDDSALYLCASSTGGKNIQYFGAGTRLSVL.

The CDR3, as DNA: TGTGCCAGTCTCGGACAGAACACAGATACGCAGTATTTT. This gives the protein CASLGQNTDTQYF. This chain connects TRBV19 to TRBJ2-3, with D tentatively TRBD1 (6 bases). CDR3 length: 13 residues. The V gene lost 8 bases and the J gene lost 2 bases, with 11 bases spanning the gap. Germline CDR1 and CDR2: LNHDA and SQIVND (reference sequence).

The V gene is TRBV5-1, the J gene TRBJ2-5, with TRBD1 as a possible D gene (5 bases). The germline V gene encodes CDR1 SGHRS and CDR2 YFSETQ. This CDR3 region has 13 residues. The V gene lost 2 bases and the J gene lost 4 bases, with 9 bases spanning the gap. The CDR3 region is CASSFSRAETQYF. The CDR3, as DNA: TGCGCCAGCAGCTTTTCCAGGGCAGAGACCCAGTACTTC.